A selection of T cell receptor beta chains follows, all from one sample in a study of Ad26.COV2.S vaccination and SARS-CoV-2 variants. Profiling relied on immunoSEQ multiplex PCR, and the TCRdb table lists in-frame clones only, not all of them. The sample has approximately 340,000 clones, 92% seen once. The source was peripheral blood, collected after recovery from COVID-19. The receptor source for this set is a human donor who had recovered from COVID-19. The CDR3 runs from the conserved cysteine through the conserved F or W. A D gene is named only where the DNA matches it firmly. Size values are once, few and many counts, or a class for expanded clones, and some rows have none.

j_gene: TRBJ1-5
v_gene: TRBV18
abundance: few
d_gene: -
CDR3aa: CASSPPAFGGSNQPQHF
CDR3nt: TGTGCCAGCTCACCACCCGCCTTCGGGGGTAGCAATCAGCCCCAGCATTTT

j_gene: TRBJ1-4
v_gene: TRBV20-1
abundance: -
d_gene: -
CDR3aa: CSASPGAHNEKLFF
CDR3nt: TGCAGTGCTAGTCCCGGGGCTCATAATGAAAAACTGTTTTTT

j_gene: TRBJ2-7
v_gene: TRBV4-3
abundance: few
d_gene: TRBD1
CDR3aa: CASSHDQGASSYEQYF
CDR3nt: TGCGCCAGCAGCCATGATCAGGGGGCAAGCTCCTACGAGCAGTACTTC

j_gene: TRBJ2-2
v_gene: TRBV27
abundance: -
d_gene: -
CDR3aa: CASSLSRGPGELFF
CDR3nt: TGTGCCAGCAGTTTATCTCGGGGGCCCGGGGAGCTGTTTTTT

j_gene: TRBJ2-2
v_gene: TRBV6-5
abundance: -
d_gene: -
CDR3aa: CASIGLMMGTGELFF
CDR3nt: TGTGCCAGCATTGGTCTTATGATGGGCACCGGGGAGCTGTTTTTT

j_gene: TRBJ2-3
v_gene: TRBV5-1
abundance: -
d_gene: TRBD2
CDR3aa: CASSLPAKRGGWNTQYF
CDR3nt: TGCGCCAGCAGCTTGCCGGCTAAGCGGGGGGGCTGGAATACGCAGTATTTT

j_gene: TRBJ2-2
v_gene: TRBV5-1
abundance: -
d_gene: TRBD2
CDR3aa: CASSSTPLAGGPTTGELFF
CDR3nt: TGCGCCAGCAGCTCGACCCCACTAGCGGGGGGGCCTACCACCGGGGAGCTGTTTTTT

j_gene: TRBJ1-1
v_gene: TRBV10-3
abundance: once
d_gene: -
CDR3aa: CAISEFEGNTEAFF
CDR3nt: TGTGCCATCAGTGAATTTGAGGGAAACACTGAAGCTTTCTTT

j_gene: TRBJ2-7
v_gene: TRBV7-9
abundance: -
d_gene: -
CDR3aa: CASSPGGVRSHEQYF
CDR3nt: TGTGCCAGCAGCCCCGGAGGTGTACGTAGCCACGAGCAGTACTTC

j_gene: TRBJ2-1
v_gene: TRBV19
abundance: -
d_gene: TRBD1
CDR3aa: CASSIFNRDRGLYNEQFF
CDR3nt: TGTGCCAGTAGTATTTTTAATCGGGACAGGGGATTATACAATGAGCAGTTCTTC

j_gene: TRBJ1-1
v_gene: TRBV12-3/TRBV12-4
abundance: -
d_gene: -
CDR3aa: CASRFRQAIEAFF
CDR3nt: TGTGCCAGCAGATTTAGACAGGCAATTGAAGCTTTCTTT

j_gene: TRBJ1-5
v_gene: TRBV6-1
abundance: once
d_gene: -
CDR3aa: CASSDVVGRAQHF
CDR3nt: TGTGCCAGCAGTGATGTCGTCGGGCGGGCCCAGCATTTT

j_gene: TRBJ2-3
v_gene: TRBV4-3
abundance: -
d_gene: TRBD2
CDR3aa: CASSQGSLTGGPTDTQYF
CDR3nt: TGCGCCAGCAGCCAAGGATCTCTTACGGGGGGACCCACAGATACGCAGTATTTT

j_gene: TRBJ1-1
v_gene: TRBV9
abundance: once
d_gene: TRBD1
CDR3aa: CASSDGDRGRNTEAFF
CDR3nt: TGTGCCAGCAGCGATGGCGACAGGGGGCGGAACACTGAAGCTTTCTTT

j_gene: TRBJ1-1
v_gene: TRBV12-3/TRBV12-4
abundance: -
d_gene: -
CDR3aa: CASRPRRTEAFF
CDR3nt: TGTGCCAGCCGCCCTAGGAGGACTGAAGCTTTCTTT

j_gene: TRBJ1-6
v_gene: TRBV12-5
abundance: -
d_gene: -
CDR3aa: CASGLRGGGFIYNSPLHF
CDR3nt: TGTGCTAGTGGTTTGCGCGGGGGGGGGTTTATCTATAATTCACCCCTCCACTTT

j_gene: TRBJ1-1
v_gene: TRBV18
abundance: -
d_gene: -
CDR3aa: CASSEGLNTEAFF
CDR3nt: TGTGCCAGCTCTGAGGGGTTGAACACTGAAGCTTTCTTT

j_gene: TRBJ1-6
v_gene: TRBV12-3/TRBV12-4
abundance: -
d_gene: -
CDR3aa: CASMGSYNSPLHF
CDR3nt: TGTGCCAGCATGGGCTCCTATAATTCACCCCTCCACTTT

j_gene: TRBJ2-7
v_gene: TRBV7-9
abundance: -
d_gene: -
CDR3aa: CASSPQGWGSSHEQYF
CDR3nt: TGTGCCAGCTCCCCTCAGGGGTGGGGAAGCTCCCACGAGCAGTACTTC

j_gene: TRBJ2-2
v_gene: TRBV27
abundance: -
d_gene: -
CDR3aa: CASSSTDLLGFAGELFF
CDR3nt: TGTGCCAGCAGTTCAACAGACCTCCTCGGTTTCGCCGGGGAGCTGTTTTTT

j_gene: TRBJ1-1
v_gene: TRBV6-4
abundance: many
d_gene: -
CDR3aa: CASSDSDNTEAFF
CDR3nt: TGTGCCAGCAGTGACTCGGACAACACTGAAGCTTTCTTT

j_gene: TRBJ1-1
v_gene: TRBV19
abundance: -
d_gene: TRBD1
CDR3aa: CASSINDRGDTEAFF
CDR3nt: TGTGCCAGTAGTATAAATGACAGGGGAGACACTGAAGCTTTCTTT

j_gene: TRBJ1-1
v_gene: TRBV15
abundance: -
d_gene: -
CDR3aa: CATSRDRNTEAFF
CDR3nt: TGTGCCACCAGCAGAGACCGAAACACTGAAGCTTTCTTT

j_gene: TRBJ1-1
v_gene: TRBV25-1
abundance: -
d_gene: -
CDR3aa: CASSPKEAPKSAEAFF
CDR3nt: TGTGCCAGCAGTCCGAAGGAGGCCCCCAAGAGCGCTGAAGCTTTCTTT

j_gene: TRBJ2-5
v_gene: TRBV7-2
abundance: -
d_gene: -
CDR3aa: CASSPAPGEPWATQYF
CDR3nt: TGTGCCAGCAGCCCAGCGCCAGGGGAGCCTTGGGCGACCCAGTACTTC

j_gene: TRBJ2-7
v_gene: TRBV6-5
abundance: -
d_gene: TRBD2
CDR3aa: CASSYGLAGEQYF
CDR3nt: TGTGCCAGCAGTTACGGGCTAGCGGGCGAGCAGTACTTC

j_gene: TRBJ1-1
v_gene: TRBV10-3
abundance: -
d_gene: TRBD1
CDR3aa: CAITRDRGTGTAEAFF
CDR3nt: TGTGCCATCACCAGGGACAGGGGGACCGGAACCGCTGAAGCTTTCTTT

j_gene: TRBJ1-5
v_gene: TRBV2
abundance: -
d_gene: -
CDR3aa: CASSETGNQPQHF
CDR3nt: TGTGCCAGCAGTGAGACGGGCAATCAGCCCCAGCATTTT

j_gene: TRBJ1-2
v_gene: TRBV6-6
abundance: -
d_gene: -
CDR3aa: CASTFTGSGYGYTF
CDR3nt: TGTGCCAGCACCTTTACGGGGTCTGGCTATGGCTACACCTTC

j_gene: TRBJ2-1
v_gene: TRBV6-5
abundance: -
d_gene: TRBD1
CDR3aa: CASSYWGQGGGEQFF
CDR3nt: TGTGCCAGCAGTTACTGGGGACAGGGGGGTGGTGAGCAGTTCTTC

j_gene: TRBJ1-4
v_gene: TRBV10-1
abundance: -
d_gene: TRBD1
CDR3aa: CASSADRGTGKLFF
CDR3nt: TGCGCCAGCAGCGCCGACAGGGGTACTGGAAAACTGTTTTTT

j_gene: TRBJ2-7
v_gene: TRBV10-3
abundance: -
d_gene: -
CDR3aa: CAISESGFDYEQYF
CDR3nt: TGTGCCATCAGTGAGTCGGGGTTCGACTACGAGCAGTACTTC

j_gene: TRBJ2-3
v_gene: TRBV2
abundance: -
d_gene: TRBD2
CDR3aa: CASNSGETTDTQYF
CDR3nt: TGTGCCAGCAACAGCGGGGAAACTACAGATACGCAGTATTTT

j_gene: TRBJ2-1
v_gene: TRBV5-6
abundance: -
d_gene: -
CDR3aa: CASSLSNEQFF
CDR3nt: TGTGCCAGCAGCTTATCGAATGAGCAGTTCTTC

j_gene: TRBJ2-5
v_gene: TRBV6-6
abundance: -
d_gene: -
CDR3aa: CASSYEAGGTQYF
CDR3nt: TGTGCCAGCAGTTACGAGGCCGGGGGGACCCAGTACTTC

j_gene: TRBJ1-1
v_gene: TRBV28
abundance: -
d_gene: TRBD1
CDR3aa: CAILPLKGAGSEAFF
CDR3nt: TGTGCCATCCTCCCCCTTAAGGGGGCTGGTTCTGAAGCTTTCTTT

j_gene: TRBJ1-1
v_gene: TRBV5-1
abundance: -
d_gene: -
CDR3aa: CASSDSTNTEAFF
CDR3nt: TGCGCCAGCAGCGACAGTACGAACACTGAAGCTTTCTTT